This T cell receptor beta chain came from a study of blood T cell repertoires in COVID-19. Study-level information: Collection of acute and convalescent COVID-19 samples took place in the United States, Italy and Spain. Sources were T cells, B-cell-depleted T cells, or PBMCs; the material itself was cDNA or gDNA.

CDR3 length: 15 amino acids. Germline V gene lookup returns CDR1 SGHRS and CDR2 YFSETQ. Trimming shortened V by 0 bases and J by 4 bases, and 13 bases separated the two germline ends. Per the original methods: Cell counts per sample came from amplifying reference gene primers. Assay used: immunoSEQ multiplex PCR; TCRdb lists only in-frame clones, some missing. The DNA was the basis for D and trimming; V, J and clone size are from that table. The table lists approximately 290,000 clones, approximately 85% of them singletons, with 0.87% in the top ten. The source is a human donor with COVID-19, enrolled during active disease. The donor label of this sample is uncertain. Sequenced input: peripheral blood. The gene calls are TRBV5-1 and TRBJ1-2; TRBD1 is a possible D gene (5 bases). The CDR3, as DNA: TGCGCCAGCAGCTTGGGGCCCTCCGGGGGCTATGGCTACACCTTC. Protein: CASSLGPSGGYGYTF.